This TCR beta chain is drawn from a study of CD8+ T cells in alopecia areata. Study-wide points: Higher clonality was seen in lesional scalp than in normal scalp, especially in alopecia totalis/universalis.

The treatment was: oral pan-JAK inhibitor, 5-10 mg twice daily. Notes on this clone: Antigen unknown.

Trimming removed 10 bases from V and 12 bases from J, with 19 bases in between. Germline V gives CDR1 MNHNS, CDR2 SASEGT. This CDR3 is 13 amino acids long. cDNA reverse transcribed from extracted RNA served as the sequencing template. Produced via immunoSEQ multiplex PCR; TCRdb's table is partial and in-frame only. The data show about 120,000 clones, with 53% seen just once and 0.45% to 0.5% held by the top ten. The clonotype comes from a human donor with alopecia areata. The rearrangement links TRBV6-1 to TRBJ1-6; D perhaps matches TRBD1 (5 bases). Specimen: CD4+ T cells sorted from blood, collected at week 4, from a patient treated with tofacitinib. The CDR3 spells CATKQDSAGPLHF. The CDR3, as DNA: TGTGCCACCAAACAGGACTCAGCCGGACCCCTCCACTTT.